A selection of T cell receptor beta chains follows, all from one sample in a study of regulatory T cells in long-lasting Graves disease. TCRdb analysed the multiplex PCR reads with MiXCR anew, one entry per CDR3 protein. The table has under 700,000 distinct CDR3 sequences, about 16% seen once; the top ten hold just under 25%. The same sample was also studied in work on T cells in Graves' hyperthyroidism and ophthalmopathy.

Sequencing was performed on peripheral blood mononuclear cells (PBMCs), taken at new diagnosis, from a patient treated with antithyroid drugs. The receptors here all came from a woman aged 35-65 years with Graves disease. CDR3s include the opening cysteine and the closing phenylalanine or tryptophan. A D gene is named only where the DNA matches it firmly. Rows may omit the clone size; those that give it use once, few, many or a size class.

D: NA
V: TRBV6-9
J: TRBJ1-6
size: few
CDR3: CASSFGQNNSPLHF
DNA: TGTGCCAGCAGTTTTGGACAAAATAATTCACCCCTCCACTTT

D: NA
V: TRBV28
J: TRBJ1-4
size: many
CDR3: CASRAPGGEKLFF
DNA: TGTGCCAGCCGGGCACCAGGAGGTGAAAAACTGTTTTTT

D: NA
V: TRBV7-9
J: TRBJ2-5
size: NA
CDR3: CASSRSLRGSETQYF
DNA: TGTGCCAGCAGCCGGTCTCTAAGGGGTTCAGAGACCCAGTACTTC

D: NA
V: TRBV19
J: TRBJ1-3
size: NA
CDR3: CASRRDVQGSGNTIYF
DNA: TGTGCCAGTAGGAGAGATGTACAGGGTTCTGGAAACACCATATATTTT

D: TRBD2
V: TRBV2
J: TRBJ2-3
size: many
CDR3: CASSEYSGGSTDTQYF
DNA: TGTGCCAGCAGTGAATATAGCGGGGGGAGCACAGATACGCAGTATTTT

D: TRBD1
V: TRBV27
J: TRBJ1-5
size: many
CDR3: CASSPQTGGYQPQHF
DNA: TGTGCCAGCAGCCCCCAGACAGGGGGATACCAGCCCCAGCATTTT

D: NA
V: TRBV7-9
J: TRBJ2-3
size: NA
CDR3: CASSLETALADTQYF
DNA: TGTGCCAGCAGCTTAGAGACAGCCCTAGCAGATACGCAGTATTTT

D: NA
V: TRBV11-2
J: TRBJ1-3
size: NA
CDR3: CASSLFPITDLRNTIYF
DNA: TGTGCCAGCAGCCTATTCCCGATAACGGACCTAAGAAACACCATATATTTT

D: NA
V: TRBV5-1
J: TRBJ1-1
size: few
CDR3: CASRGITEAFF
DNA: TGCGCCAGCAGGGGGATAACTGAAGCTTTCTTT

D: NA
V: TRBV18
J: TRBJ2-1
size: NA
CDR3: CASSPARSSYNEQFF
DNA: TGTGCCAGCTCACCGGCTAGGAGCTCCTACAATGAGCAGTTCTTC

D: NA
V: TRBV11-2
J: TRBJ2-3
size: many
CDR3: CASRLAADTQYF
DNA: TGTGCCAGCAGGTTAGCCGCAGATACGCAGTATTTT

D: NA
V: TRBV28
J: TRBJ2-3
size: NA
CDR3: CASETTPDTQYF
DNA: TGTGCCAGTGAAACGACTCCAGATACGCAGTATTTT

D: TRBD1
V: TRBV27
J: TRBJ1-2
size: many
CDR3: CASRAPGGKGYGYTF
DNA: TGTGCCAGCAGGGCCCCAGGGGGCAAGGGCTATGGCTACACCTTC

D: NA
V: TRBV7-2
J: TRBJ2-7
size: many
CDR3: CASSFGGADPYEQYF
DNA: TGTGCCAGCAGCTTTGGGGGCGCAGACCCCTACGAGCAGTACTTC

D: NA
V: TRBV12-3/TRBV12-4
J: TRBJ2-7
size: many
CDR3: CASSSSQGIFYSYEQYF
DNA: TGTGCCAGCAGCTCCTCCCAAGGGATCTTCTACTCCTACGAGCAGTACTTC

D: NA
V: TRBV27
J: TRBJ1-2
size: few
CDR3: CASSPVGGSQLF
DNA: TGTGCCAGCAGTCCCGTCGGGGGGAGTCAACTATTC

D: NA
V: TRBV30
J: TRBJ2-3
size: few
CDR3: CAWSRGGAWTQYF
DNA: TGTGCCTGGAGTCGAGGGGGGGCCTGGACGCAGTATTTT

D: NA
V: TRBV20-1
J: TRBJ1-1
size: many
CDR3: CSAREFKAYPNTEAFF
DNA: TGCAGTGCTAGAGAATTCAAGGCTTATCCGAACACTGAAGCTTTCTTT

D: TRBD1
V: TRBV20-1
J: TRBJ2-1
size: few
CDR3: CSAPRLSTGEWGYEQFF
DNA: TGCAGTGCTCCTCGACTTTCGACAGGGGAGTGGGGGTATGAGCAGTTCTTC

D: NA
V: TRBV7-3
J: TRBJ2-2
size: few
CDR3: CASSLNSNTGELFF
DNA: TGTGCCAGCAGCTTAAATTCGAACACCGGGGAGCTGTTTTTT

D: TRBD1
V: TRBV4-1
J: TRBJ1-5
size: NA
CDR3: CASSYRQGDQPQHF
DNA: TGCGCCAGCAGCTACCGACAGGGGGATCAGCCCCAGCATTTT

D: TRBD1
V: TRBV11-2
J: TRBJ1-1
size: many
CDR3: CASSLASEGAEAFF
DNA: TGTGCCAGCAGCTTAGCCTCGGAGGGGGCCGAAGCTTTCTTT

D: TRBD2
V: TRBV5-1
J: TRBJ2-5
size: many
CDR3: CASSGGLAGQETQYF
DNA: TGCGCCAGCAGCGGGGGACTAGCGGGCCAAGAGACCCAGTACTTC

D: NA
V: TRBV20-1
J: TRBJ2-7
size: few
CDR3: CSATAGTEANYEQYF
DNA: TGCAGTGCTACTGCTGGGACGGAAGCGAACTACGAGCAGTACTTC

D: NA
V: TRBV28
J: TRBJ2-7
size: NA
CDR3: CATRGWESSYEQYF
DNA: TGTGCCACGCGAGGGTGGGAGTCCTCCTACGAGCAGTACTTC

D: TRBD2
V: TRBV12-3/TRBV12-4
J: TRBJ2-1
size: many
CDR3: CASSTSGGDIGEQFF
DNA: TGTGCCAGCAGTACAAGCGGGGGGGACATCGGTGAGCAGTTCTTC

D: NA
V: TRBV28
J: TRBJ1-1
size: many
CDR3: CASLGGVALRTEAFF
DNA: TGTGCCAGCCTAGGGGGGGTAGCCCTTAGGACTGAAGCTTTCTTT

D: TRBD2
V: TRBV29-1
J: TRBJ2-5
size: few
CDR3: CSVASSGGAGETQYF
DNA: TGCAGCGTTGCAAGTAGCGGGGGGGCGGGGGAGACCCAGTACTTC

D: NA
V: TRBV5-5
J: TRBJ1-4
size: NA
CDR3: CASSWTATTNEKLFF
DNA: TGTGCCAGCAGCTGGACGGCAACAACTAATGAAAAACTGTTTTTT

D: NA
V: TRBV29-1
J: TRBJ1-1
size: many
CDR3: CSASPNTEAFF
DNA: TGCAGCGCATCACCGAACACTGAAGCTTTCTTT

D: NA
V: TRBV9
J: TRBJ2-1
size: many
CDR3: CASSVGGTYNEQFF
DNA: TGTGCCAGCAGCGTAGGCGGAACCTACAATGAGCAGTTCTTC

D: TRBD1
V: TRBV6-5
J: TRBJ1-1
size: NA
CDR3: CASSYSTGAMNTEAFF
DNA: TGTGCCAGCAGTTACTCGACAGGGGCTATGAACACTGAAGCTTTCTTT

D: TRBD2
V: TRBV19
J: TRBJ2-2
size: NA
CDR3: CASNPGGGRNTGELFF
DNA: TGTGCCAGTAACCCCGGGGGAGGGAGGAACACCGGGGAGCTGTTTTTT

D: TRBD1
V: TRBV20-1
J: TRBJ2-7
size: few
CDR3: CSAPGQGSSYEQYF
DNA: TGCAGTGCCCCCGGACAGGGTAGCTCCTACGAGCAGTACTTC

D: TRBD2
V: TRBV20-1
J: TRBJ2-5
size: many
CDR3: CSAIGLAGVETQYF
DNA: TGCAGTGCCATCGGACTAGCGGGGGTGGAGACCCAGTACTTC

D: TRBD2
V: TRBV7-3
J: TRBJ2-1
size: NA
CDR3: CASSFFGGAFTEQFF
DNA: TGTGCCAGCAGCTTCTTCGGGGGGGCCTTCACTGAGCAGTTCTTC

D: TRBD1
V: TRBV2
J: TRBJ1-1
size: few
CDR3: CASRQGALNTEAFF
DNA: TGTGCCAGCAGACAGGGGGCTTTAAACACTGAAGCTTTCTTT

D: NA
V: TRBV2
J: TRBJ1-3
size: many
CDR3: CASTGGVSGNTIYF
DNA: TGTGCCAGCACCGGCGGGGTTTCTGGAAACACCATATATTTT

D: NA
V: TRBV4-1
J: TRBJ2-5
size: NA
CDR3: CASSPRRGARETQYF
DNA: TGCGCCAGCAGCCCTCGTCGGGGGGCTCGAGAGACCCAGTACTTC

D: NA
V: TRBV19
J: TRBJ1-1
size: many
CDR3: CASRPMGSTEAFF
DNA: TGTGCCAGTAGACCGATGGGGAGCACTGAAGCTTTCTTT

D: TRBD1
V: TRBV28
J: TRBJ2-7
size: many
CDR3: CASSIRDRGLEQYF
DNA: TGTGCCAGCAGTATCCGGGACAGGGGACTTGAGCAGTACTTC

D: TRBD2
V: TRBV20-1
J: TRBJ2-7
size: NA
CDR3: CSAQDSGVAGGYSYEQYF
DNA: TGCAGTGCTCAAGATTCCGGGGTAGCGGGGGGGTACTCCTACGAGCAGTACTTC

D: TRBD2
V: TRBV5-6
J: TRBJ2-1
size: NA
CDR3: CASSVTLAGLYNEQFF
DNA: TGTGCCAGCAGCGTAACTTTAGCGGGGCTCTACAATGAGCAGTTCTTC